This TCR beta chain was recovered during a study of siplizumab effects on memory and regulatory T cells. Study conclusions and caveats: A major contribution to the alloresponse seemed to be made by naive T cells, which seemed more diverse than memory cells. Poor capture below about 10^-5 frequency left most alloreactive clones unmapped to unstimulated subsets.

Profiling relied on immunoSEQ multiplex PCR, and the TCRdb table lists in-frame clones only, not all of them. The table shows approximately 100,000 clones, with 75% to 95% occurring only once. To note about this clone: Its antigen is undetermined.

The CDR3 is 15 amino acids. V lost 5 bases and J 5 bases, leaving 16 bases between the germline ends. Germline CDR1 reads MDHEN; CDR2 reads SYDVKM. V gene TRBV28 combines with J gene TRBJ1-5; TRBD1 might be the D (6 bases). The sequenced material came from CD4+ T cells sorted from blood. The TCR originated in a human donor in good health. Some clones in this sample may be carry-over from other donors' samples. CDR3 coding DNA: TGTGCCAGCAGTCCTCGAGCGGCAGGGGATCAGCCCCAGCATTTT. Translated, it gives CASSPRAAGDQPQHF.